The clone carrying this TCR beta chain was found once. What it binds is unknown. After expansion with viral peptide pools in the ViraFEST assay, antigen-specific CD4+ T cells were sequenced. Following culture for more than 9 days, CD4+ T cells were isolated. Between March and December 2020, the person had a SARS-CoV-2 infection that PCR confirmed. This specimen comes from a study of vaccination effects on CD4 cells after COVID-19. The table came from immunoSEQ multiplex PCR; TCRdb's copy has only in-frame clones and leaves some out. The profile shows roughly 26,000 clones, approximately 80% of them singletons. Trimming removed 9 bases from V and 7 bases from J; junction bases left unmatched: 9. In germline, CDR1 is MNHEY, CDR2 SVGAGI. The CDR3 loop spans 14 amino acids.

The rearrangement links TRBV6-5 to TRBJ2-1; TRBD1 agrees at 10 bases. The sequence derives from a human donor who had a prior SARS-CoV-2 infection. Material: CD4+ T cells from PBMCs cultured with HCoV-NL63 spike peptides, obtained before COVID-19 vaccination. The CDR3 here is CASAKTGGLNEQFF. CDR3 coding DNA: TGTGCCAGTGCAAAGACAGGGGGCCTAAATGAGCAGTTCTTC.